This TCR beta chain was observed in a study of cytomegalovirus exposure and HLA in healthy donors. Findings and limits, study-wide: A later analysis reportedly found fewer N-insertions in an Asian-associated ancestry cluster than the roughly 670-donor mean. Later analysis showed most CMV-associated TCR beta chains appearing HLA-restricted. Cytomegalovirus-associated status was assigned to fewer than 200 TCR beta chains.

Germline assignment: CDR1 MGHRA and CDR2 YSYEKL. The CDR3 covers 16 residues. Trimming removed 4 bases from V and 1 base from J, with 16 bases in between. Amplification used 60 Vbeta primers and 13 Jbeta primers. Only in-frame clones appear in the TCRdb table, and some are missing; sequencing was by immunoSEQ multiplex PCR. The sample carries around 65,000 clones, approximately 67% recorded once. Comments on this clone: Its target is not known.

The chain combines TRBV4-1 with TRBJ1-1; the D gene is possibly TRBD1 (6 bases). This clonotype originated in a man under 40 in good health and CMV-seronegative. Specimen: PBMCs. The CDR3 region has the DNA TGCGCCAGCAGCCTCGGGTCGGCGGGGGCGAACACTGAAGCTTTCTTT. Translated: CASSLGSAGANTEAFF.